These T cell receptor beta chains were read from a single sample in a study of a mutant IDH1 vaccine in newly diagnosed glioma. Using immunoSEQ multiplex PCR, the repertoire was profiled, and TCRdb retains in-frame clones only, with some absent. Among about 75,000 clones listed, roughly 90% were seen once. These receptors have no identified antigens. Sequenced here: PBMCs, sampled from a glioma patient whose treatment included an IDH1 peptide vaccine. These receptors were obtained from a woman aged 50 to 60 with glioma. Both conserved end residues are part of each CDR3. The order of the fields is V gene, J gene, clone size, D gene, CDR3 length, CDR3 DNA, CDR3 protein. D genes are given only for firm matches. Size values are once, few and many counts, or a class for expanded clones, and some rows have none.

TRBV28,TRBJ2-3,-,-,19,TGTGCCAGCAGTTTGGCCCTCCTTAAACTAAATATTCGCCCAGATACGCAGTATTTT,CASSLALLKLNIRPDTQYF
TRBV5-1,TRBJ1-4,-,-,15,TGCGCCAGCGGCCCGGGGGGGCGCGGGGTTGAAAAACTGTTTTTT,CASGPGGRGVEKLFF
TRBV11-3,TRBJ2-2,-,-,13,TGTGCCAGCAGCTTCTTCGAGACCGGGGAGCTGTTTTTT,CASSFFETGELFF
TRBV13,TRBJ2-3,-,TRBD2,16,TGTGCCAGCAGCTCTCTCCTAGCGGGGGAGAGAGATACGCAGTATTTT,CASSSLLAGERDTQYF
TRBV7-2,TRBJ2-5,-,-,13,TGTGCCAGCAGCTCTCCGGGTGCCGGCGTGCAGTACTTC,CASSSPGAGVQYF
TRBV6-1,TRBJ1-2,-,-,12,TGTGCCAGCAGTGAGGGCCGATATGGCTACACCTTC,CASSEGRYGYTF
TRBV6-5,TRBJ1-3,-,-,13,TGTGCCAGCAGTTACCGACCTGGAAACACCATATATTTT,CASSYRPGNTIYF
TRBV29-1,TRBJ1-4,-,-,14,TGCAGCGTCGCGAGGTCGGGGGTTAATGAAAAACTGTTTTTT,CSVARSGVNEKLFF
TRBV10-3,TRBJ2-7,-,-,17,TGTGCCATCAGTCCGACGTTGACGGACATCAGCTCCTACGAGCAGTACTTC,CAISPTLTDISSYEQYF
TRBV30,TRBJ1-6,-,TRBD1,15,TGTGCCTGGAGTTCCCGGGACAGACTTAATTCACCCCTCCACTTT,CAWSSRDRLNSPLHF
TRBV28,TRBJ1-2,-,-,12,TGTGCCAGCAGTTTACGCGGGGGCGGCTACACCTTC,CASSLRGGGYTF
TRBV29-1,TRBJ2-7,-,TRBD1,13,TGCAGCGCCTTAGGACAGGGAAGCTACGAGCAGTACTTC,CSALGQGSYEQYF
TRBV14,TRBJ1-6,-,-,13,TGTGCCAGCAGGATAGCCTATAATTCACCCCTCCACTTT,CASRIAYNSPLHF
TRBV5-1,TRBJ1-1,-,TRBD1,14,TGCGCCAGCAGCTGGGGACAGGGAAAAGCTGAAGCTTTCTTT,CASSWGQGKAEAFF
TRBV25-1,TRBJ1-1,-,-,11,TGTGCCACCAGAATGAACACTGAAGCTTTCTTT,CATRMNTEAFF
TRBV7-9,TRBJ2-5,-,-,16,TGTGCCAGCAGCGATACCGTCCATAGGGACGAGGGGACCCAGTACTTC,CASSDTVHRDEGTQYF
TRBV5-1,TRBJ2-2,-,TRBD1,14,TGCGCCAGCAGCTCGGGACAGGGGACCGGGGAGCTGTTTTTT,CASSSGQGTGELFF
TRBV5-4,TRBJ1-4,few,TRBD1,14,TGTGCCAGCAGCATCGGGACAGGGTATGAAAAACTGTTTTTT,CASSIGTGYEKLFF
TRBV2,TRBJ2-5,few,-,14,TGTGCCAGCAGTGCTTCTTTCACCGGGGGGACCCAGTACTTC,CASSASFTGGTQYF
TRBV2,TRBJ2-1,-,TRBD1,18,TGTGCCAGCATAAGAACGACAGGGCGAATTAGCTCCTACAATGAGCAGTTCTTC,CASIRTTGRISSYNEQFF
TRBV19,TRBJ2-7,-,-,15,TGTGCCAGTAGTACCCACCCGGGGTCATCCTACGAGCAGTACTTC,CASSTHPGSSYEQYF
TRBV29-1,TRBJ2-1,once,-,14,TGCAGCGTACCGACGGGTCTGTCGGGCAATGAGCAGTTCTTC,CSVPTGLSGNEQFF
TRBV2,TRBJ2-6,-,TRBD2,17,TGTGCCAGCAGGGGGACTAGCGGGAGGGGTGGGGCCAACGTCCTGACTTTC,CASRGTSGRGGANVLTF
TRBV19,TRBJ2-5,few,-,13,TGTGCCAGTAGTCGTAAGTCCCAAGAGACCCAGTACTTC,CASSRKSQETQYF
TRBV9,TRBJ2-5,-,-,15,TGTGCCAGCAGCGTAGCGGGGACCCGCCAAGAGACCCAGTACTTC,CASSVAGTRQETQYF
TRBV30,TRBJ2-1,-,TRBD2,13,TGTGCCTGGACCAGGACTGGCGGGGGGGAGCAGTTCTTC,CAWTRTGGGEQFF
TRBV2,TRBJ1-1,once,-,13,TGTGCCAGCAGTGACCAGGGTAACACTGAAGCTTTCTTT,CASSDQGNTEAFF
TRBV7-2,TRBJ1-1,-,-,14,TGTGCCAGCAGCTTATATTGGGGGAACACTGAAGCTTTCTTT,CASSLYWGNTEAFF
TRBV28,TRBJ2-6,-,-,18,TGTGCCAGCAGTTTCCTTGGGCGCGGGACTTCTGGGGCCAACGTCCTGACTTTC,CASSFLGRGTSGANVLTF
TRBV18,TRBJ2-1,-,TRBD1,15,TGTGCCAGCTCACGCGGGACAGGGGGAGAAAATGAGCAGTTCTTC,CASSRGTGGENEQFF
TRBV10-3,TRBJ1-1,-,TRBD1,15,TGTGCCATCAGCGGGACAGGGGCGGATCGCACTGAAGCTTTCTTT,CAISGTGADRTEAFF
TRBV27,TRBJ2-1,-,TRBD2,14,TGTGCCAGCGGCTCGGGACTAGCGTATAATGAGCAGTTCTTC,CASGSGLAYNEQFF
TRBV5-1,TRBJ1-1,few,-,14,TGCGCCAGCACGGCAGGGAACATGAACACTGAAGCTTTCTTT,CASTAGNMNTEAFF
TRBV29-1,TRBJ2-2,-,-,14,TGCAGCGTTGGTAGTGATGTTGGGACCGGGGAGCTGTTTTTT,CSVGSDVGTGELFF
TRBV7-9,TRBJ1-1,-,-,13,TGTGCCAGCAGCTCCTTTGGGAACACTGAAGCTTTCTTT,CASSSFGNTEAFF
TRBV7-9,TRBJ1-3,few,TRBD1,18,TGTGCCAGCACCCTAGGCGATCTCCGGGACAGGCCTGGAAACACCATATATTTT,CASTLGDLRDRPGNTIYF
TRBV4-1,TRBJ2-1,-,TRBD1,14,TGCGCCAGCAGCCTAAGGACAGGGTACAATGAGCAGTTCTTC,CASSLRTGYNEQFF